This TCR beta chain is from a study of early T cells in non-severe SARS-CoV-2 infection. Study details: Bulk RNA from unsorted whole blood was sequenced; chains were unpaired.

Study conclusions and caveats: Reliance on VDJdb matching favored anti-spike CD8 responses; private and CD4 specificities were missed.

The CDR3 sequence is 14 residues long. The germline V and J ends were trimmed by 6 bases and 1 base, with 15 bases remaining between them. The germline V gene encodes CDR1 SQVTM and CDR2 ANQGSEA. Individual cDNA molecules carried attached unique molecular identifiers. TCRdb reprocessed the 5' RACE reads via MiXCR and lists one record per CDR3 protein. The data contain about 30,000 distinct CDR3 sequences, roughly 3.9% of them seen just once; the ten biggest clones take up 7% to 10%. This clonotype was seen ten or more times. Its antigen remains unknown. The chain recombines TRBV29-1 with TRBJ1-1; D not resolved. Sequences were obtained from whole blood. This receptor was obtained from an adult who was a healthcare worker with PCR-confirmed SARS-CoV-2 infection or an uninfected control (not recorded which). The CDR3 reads CSVPDEAANTEAFF. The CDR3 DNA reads TGCAGCGTCCCCGACGAGGCTGCGAACACTGAAGCTTTCTTT.